Listed here are 20 T cell receptor beta chains from one sample, sequenced in a study of radiation and T cells in renal cell carcinoma. Documented treatment: 15 Gy SBRT to primary tumor, nephrectomy 4 weeks later. The assay was immunoSEQ multiplex PCR, and TCRdb's table has in-frame clones only and misses some. Seen here are around 20,000 clones, about 51% observed once, and the top ten hold under 20%. Source: tumor tissue, taken from a patient whose treatment included radiotherapy and nephrectomy. The receptors derive from a woman between 50 and 59 years old with renal cell carcinoma.

This clone has more than one count but fewer than ten. V gene TRBV4-3 combines with J gene TRBJ2-3; 8 nucleotides align to TRBD1. The CDR3 sequence is 16 residues long. The germline V gene encodes CDR1 LGHNA and CDR2 YSLEER. Trimming cost V 4 bases and J 0 bases; bases outside gene matches: 6. The CDR3 nucleotides are TGCGCCAGCAGCCCGTGGACAGGGTCTAGCACAGATACGCAGTATTTT. It encodes CASSPWTGSSTDTQYF.

The chain uses TRBV5-1 and TRBJ1-2; D remains unclear. Germline CDR1 reads SGHRS; CDR2 reads YFSETQ. CDR3 size: 12 residues. V was clipped by 5 bases and J by 2 bases, with 7 bases between them. The CDR3 bases are TGCGCCAGCAGTGGAGCAAACTATGGCTACACCTTC. This gives the protein CASSGANYGYTF.

This clone has just a few counts. V usage is TRBV2 and J usage is TRBJ2-2; D is unresolved. The V and J ends lost 1 base and 3 bases respectively, with 6 bases between them. Germline CDR1 reads SNHLY; CDR2 reads FYNNEI. The CDR3 length is 14 residues. CDR3 loop: CASSEESDTGELFF. Here the CDR3 DNA reads TGTGCCAGCAGTGAAGAAAGTGACACCGGGGAGCTGTTTTTT.

This clone occurred many times. The chain couples TRBV5-1 to TRBJ2-6, with 9 positions matching TRBD1. This CDR3 comprises 18 residues. Trimming cost V 3 bases and J 0 bases; bases outside gene matches: 7. Germline CDR1 is SGHRS and CDR2 is YFSETQ. The CDR3 region is CASSSRTGANSGANVLTF. The CDR3 region has the DNA TGCGCCAGCAGCTCAAGGACAGGGGCCAACTCTGGGGCCAACGTCCTGACTTTC.

Only one count was recorded for this clone. This chain joins TRBV7-9 and TRBJ1-2; 8 bases are a match to TRBD1. Germline assignment: CDR1 SEHNR and CDR2 FQNEAQ (reference sequence). V lost 1 base, J lost 8 bases, and 12 bases stayed unmatched. This CDR3 is built from 16 residues. DNA for the CDR3: TGTGCCAGCAGCTTAGTCTCCGGGACAGGCCTTGGGGGCTACACCTTC. Its translation: CASSLVSGTGLGGYTF.

This clone was recorded many times. The J gene is TRBJ1-5, the V gene TRBV6-6; D unresolved. Trimming stripped 2 bases from V and 2 bases from J, with 4 bases between. This CDR3 is 13 amino acids long. Germline CDR1 MNHNY, CDR2 SVGAGI (reference sequence). The CDR3 nucleotides read TGTGCCAGCAGTTACAGGGGCAATCAGCCCCAGCATTTT. Translation: CASSYRGNQPQHF.

This clone was recorded at least ten times. The chain recombines TRBV6-4 with TRBJ2-1; 9 bases line up with TRBD1. Germline V lookup: CDR1 MRHNA, CDR2 SNTAGT. This CDR3 has 12 residues. V shed 5 bases and J 8 bases; nucleotides not matched to a gene: 1. CDR3 sequence reads: CASSWTGDEQFF. The CDR3 nucleotides read TGTGCCAGCAGTTGGACAGGGGATGAGCAGTTCTTC.

This clone has only a few counts. The V and J genes are TRBV19 and TRBJ2-5; 7 bases match TRBD1. This CDR3 region has 15 residues. Per germline, CDR1 LNHDA and CDR2 SQIVND (reference sequence). V was pared by 3 bases and J by 1 base, with 5 bases of the junction left unmatched. The CDR3 is CASSMRRTGQETQYF. The DNA of the CDR3 is TGTGCCAGTAGTATGAGGCGGACAGGCCAAGAGACCCAGTACTTC.

This clone is a singleton in its sample. The chain combines TRBV7-8 with TRBJ2-5; TRBD1 or TRBD2 may be the D gene (5 bases each). The V end was cut by 5 bases, the J end by 4 bases, with 20 bases between. The germline V gene encodes CDR1 SGHVS and CDR2 FQNEAQ. The CDR3 runs 16 residues. CDR3 amino acids: CASSIPGLGEGETQYF. CDR3 bases: TGTGCCAGCAGCATCCCCGGGTTGGGGGAAGGAGAGACCCAGTACTTC.

Points on this clone: This same CDR3 is encoded by further DNA sequences in the sample. The rearrangement links TRBV5-1 to TRBJ2-5; 7 positions agree with TRBD1. CDR1 and CDR2 from the germline V gene are SGHRS and YFSETQ. The CDR3 is 14 amino acids. Trimming at V came to 4 bases and at J to 1 base, leaving 4 bases not matched to a gene. DNA of the CDR3: TGCGCCAGCAGCCTGACAGGGTTCCAAGAGACCCAGTACTTC. It specifies CASSLTGFQETQYF.

V gene TRBV6-5 combines with J gene TRBJ1-2; TRBD1 might be the D (6 bases). Germline CDR1 reads MNHEY; CDR2 reads SVGAGI. With 6 bases removed from V and 7 bases from J, the gap between germline ends came to 9 bases. The CDR3 is 11 amino acids. CDR3 amino acids: CASRQGFGYTF. For the CDR3, the DNA is TGTGCCAGCAGGCAGGGGTTTGGCTACACCTTC.

The V and J genes are TRBV7-2 and TRBJ1-1; 7 bases are shared with TRBD1. Germline-derived CDR1 and CDR2 are SGHTA and FQGNSA. The CDR3 contains 17 residues. The V segment lost 5 bases and the J segment 1 base; nucleotides outside the gene matches: 13. CDR3: CASSRRLGGGKNTEAFF. The CDR3 DNA sequence: TGTGCCAGCAGCCGTCGGTTGGGAGGGGGCAAGAACACTGAAGCTTTCTTT. Together with reference TRBV7-2 and TRBJ1-1, the CDR3 gives the full variable domain: GAGVSQSPSNKVTEKGKDVELRCDPISGHTALYWYRQSLGQGLEFLIYFQGNSAPDKSGLPSDRFSAERTGGSVSTLTIQRTQQEDSAVYLCASSRRLGGGKNTEAFFGQGTRLTVV.

This sequence joins TRBV9 and TRBJ2-3, with D hard to call. Germline V gene lookup returns CDR1 SGDLS and CDR2 YYNGEE. The germline V and J ends were trimmed by 4 bases and 4 bases, with 13 bases remaining between them. The CDR3 length is 14 residues. The CDR3 DNA reads as TGTGCCAGCAGCACGACGCTCGGCGCAGATACGCAGTATTTT. Translation gives CASSTTLGADTQYF.

The V call is TRBV5-1, the J call TRBJ2-3, with a tentative D call TRBD2 (5 bases). Trimming removed 1 base at V and 2 bases at J, with 8 bases between. This CDR3 region has 14 residues. Germline CDR1 reads SGHRS; CDR2 reads YFSETQ. CDR3 region: CASSLSGLTDTQYF. The DNA of the CDR3 is TGCGCCAGCAGCTTGAGCGGCCTCACAGATACGCAGTATTTT. Full variable domain (missing parts from reference TRBV5-1 and TRBJ2-3): KAGVTQTPRYLIKTRGQQVTLSCSPISGHRSVSWYQQTPGQGLQFLFEYFSETQRNKGNFPGRFSGRQFSNSRSEMNVSTLELGDSALYLCASSLSGLTDTQYFGPGTRLTVL.

This clone was detected only a few times. Distinct nucleotide sequences in the sample also encode this CDR3. V and J are TRBV6-1 and TRBJ1-4; no clear D. The CDR3 loop spans 12 amino acids. Deletions cut 2 bases from V and 7 bases from J, with 5 bases between. CDR1 MNHNS and CDR2 SASEGT come from the germline V gene. CDR3 protein: CASSELGEKLFF. In DNA, the CDR3 is TGTGCCAGCAGTGAATTGGGTGAAAAACTGTTTTTT.

The V gene is TRBV5-4, the J gene TRBJ1-6; D not resolved. Trimming stripped 2 bases from V and 3 bases from J, with 12 bases between. The CDR3 is 16 residues long. CDR1 is SGHNT, CDR2 YYREEE, per germline (reference sequence). The CDR3 reads CASSFLTENYNSPLHF. In nucleotides, the CDR3 is TGTGCCAGCAGCTTCCTGACGGAGAACTATAATTCACCCCTCCACTTT.

This clone was recorded many times. The chain uses TRBV19 and TRBJ1-5, with D possibly TRBD1 on 6 matching bases. V was clipped by 4 bases and J by 2 bases, with 15 bases between them. The CDR3 extends over 16 amino acids. Germline-derived CDR1 and CDR2 are LNHDA and SQIVND (reference sequence). This CDR3 is CASSSRRGVGNQPQHF. DNA for the CDR3: TGTGCCAGTAGTAGCCGAAGGGGGGTGGGCAATCAGCCCCAGCATTTT.

The chain recombines TRBV29-1 with TRBJ2-3, with D uncertain. This CDR3 spans 12 amino acids. Trimming stripped 4 bases from V and 5 bases from J, with 10 bases between. Germline loops: CDR1 SQVTM, CDR2 ANQGSEA. The DNA of the CDR3 is TGCAGCGTTGGTTTGGGCGGAGATACGCAGTATTTT. It codes for CSVGLGGDTQYF.

The V and J genes are TRBV7-9 and TRBJ1-1; a weak D match, TRBD1 (6 bases). Germline V gene lookup returns CDR1 SEHNR and CDR2 FQNEAQ (reference sequence). V lost 0 bases and J 7 bases, leaving 12 bases between the germline ends. The CDR3 has 14 amino acids. The CDR3 bases are TGTGCCAGCAGCTTAGCCGGGCGGGGGCGTGAAGCTTTCTTT. Protein: CASSLAGRGREAFF.

This chain connects TRBV6-5 to TRBJ1-5, with unresolved D. The V and J ends lost 6 bases and 1 base respectively, with 13 bases between them. CDR3 length: 15 amino acids. Per the germline V gene, CDR1 is MNHEY and CDR2 is SVGAGI. This chain's CDR3 is CASSPGRTSNQPQHF. The CDR3 DNA reads TGTGCCAGCAGCCCCGGCAGGACCAGCAATCAGCCCCAGCATTTT.